This record looks at one T cell receptor beta chain sequence and its context. Each CDR3 protein gets one entry after TCRdb re-called the 5' RACE reads with MiXCR. The sample contains over 600,000 distinct CDR3 sequences, 21% of which appear only once. The length of the CDR3 is 15 residues. Trimming removed 6 bases from V and 2 bases from J; junction bases left unmatched: 9. The data derive from a study of identical twins. The same data also went into a second study, on T cells expressing NK-cell markers.

The V call is TRBV12-3 or TRBV12-4, the J call TRBJ2-7; TRBD1 aligns across 8 bases. Sequencing was done on a sample of PBMCs. The clonotype comes from a woman between 18 and 30 years old in good health. CDR3 sequence reads: CASRPGTGTTYEQYF. CDR3 sequence (DNA): TGTGCCAGCAGGCCCGGGACAGGCACGACCTACGAGCAGTACTTC.